The 15 T cell receptor beta chains in this list originate from one sample, sequenced in a study of early T cells in non-severe SARS-CoV-2 infection. TCRdb itself ran the 5' RACE reads through MiXCR, one entry per CDR3 protein. The sample includes tens of thousands of distinct CDR3 sequences, roughly an eighth seen only once; the top ten take roughly 6.4%. What was sequenced was whole blood. The receptor set was obtained from an adult who was a healthcare worker with PCR-confirmed SARS-CoV-2 infection or an uninfected control (not recorded which).

This clonotype has only a few counts. CDR3 region: CASRFGQGILIEPQHF. CDR3 sequence (DNA): TGTGCCAGCAGGTTCGGACAGGGAATTTTAATTGAGCCCCAGCATTTT. V is TRBV2 and J is TRBJ1-5; TRBD1 matches at 8 bases. The J segment lost 8 bases and the V segment lost 6 bases, leaving 15 bases of the junction unmatched. There are 16 residues in the CDR3. Germline loops: CDR1 SNHLY, CDR2 FYNNEI. Drawing the rest from reference TRBV2 and TRBJ1-5, the complete variable domain is EPEVTQTPSHQVTQMGQEVILRCVPISNHLYFYWYRQILGQKVEFLVSFYNNEISEKSEIFDDQFSVERPDGSNFTLKIRSTKLEDSAMYFCASRFGQGILIEPQHFGDGTRLSIL.

The chain recombines TRBV29-1 with TRBJ1-1, with D unresolved. The germline CDR1 and CDR2 sequences are SQVTM and ANQGSEA. V lost 7 bases and J 3 bases, leaving 6 bases between the germline ends. The CDR3 runs to 10 residues. The CDR3: CSARDTEAFF. The CDR3 coding sequence is TGCAGCGCACGGGACACTGAAGCTTTCTTT.

V is TRBV30 and J is TRBJ2-7; no reliable D call. Germline V CDR1 and CDR2: GTSNPN, SVGIG (reference sequence). The CDR3 spans 13 residues. The ends were cut back, 4 bases at V and 7 bases at J, with 17 bases in the middle. CDR3 amino acids: CAWTRTSSEEQYF. CDR3 nucleotide sequence: TGTGCCTGGACCCGAACCTCCTCCGAAGAGCAGTACTTC.

This clonotype was found a few times. This chain connects TRBV20-1 to TRBJ2-5, with 12 bases fitting TRBD1. The CDR3 covers 15 residues. Trimming at V came to 0 bases and at J to 6 bases, leaving 5 bases not matched to a gene. The germline CDR1 and CDR2 sequences are DFQATT and SNEGSKA (reference sequence). The DNA of the CDR3 is TGCAGTGCTAGAGACCGGGACAGGGGGCTTCAGACCCAGTACTTC. Its translation: CSARDRDRGLQTQYF.

The rearrangement links TRBV5-1 to TRBJ2-7; TRBD1 is a possible D gene (5 bases). V gave up 0 bases and J gave up 0 bases, with 16 bases separating them. The CDR3 totals 17 residues. Germline V gives CDR1 SGHRS, CDR2 YFSETQ. The CDR3 nucleotides are TGCGCCAGCAGCTTGGGGACACCCGGATGGAACTCCTACGAGCAGTACTTC. This encodes CASSLGTPGWNSYEQYF.

This clonotype came up a few times. CDR3 residues: CASFLAGGCNEQFF. The DNA of the CDR3 is TGTGCCAGCTTTCTAGCGGGAGGTTGCAATGAGCAGTTCTTC. The rearrangement links TRBV24-1 to TRBJ2-1, with 11 bases fitting TRBD2. V dropped 11 bases and J dropped 6; count of bases not matched to a gene: 8. The CDR3 contains 14 residues. Germline V gene sequence: CDR1 KGHDR, CDR2 SFDVKD.

The V call is TRBV28, the J call TRBJ2-7; D is perhaps TRBD2 (5 bases). Per germline, CDR1 MDHEN and CDR2 SYDVKM. The length of the CDR3 is 15 residues. Trimming stripped 1 base from V and 1 base from J, with 11 bases between. CDR3 loop: CASSLLVGISYEQYF. The CDR3 DNA sequence: TGTGCCAGCAGTTTATTGGTCGGGATATCCTACGAGCAGTACTTC.

This clonotype was observed many times. The genes are TRBV7-9 and TRBJ2-1; a possible D gene is TRBD2 (6 bases). The V and J ends lost 5 bases and 8 bases respectively, with 19 bases between them. Germline V gene data show CDR1 as SEHNR and CDR2 as FQNEAQ (reference sequence). The CDR3 is made up of 15 amino acids. CDR3 amino acids: CASSPRGLEGDEQFF. The CDR3 coding sequence is TGTGCCAGCAGCCCACGGGGCTTGGAGGGCGATGAGCAGTTCTTC.

This clonotype has just a few counts. The chain is built from TRBV5-1 and TRBJ1-5; D perhaps matches TRBD1 (6 bases). Germline-derived CDR1 and CDR2 are SGHRS and YFSETQ. Trimming took 2 bases from V and 6 from J, leaving 12 bases between them. The CDR3 length is 14 residues. CDR3 region: CASSLQGGGQPQHF. In nucleotides, the CDR3 is TGCGCCAGCAGCTTACAGGGTGGGGGTCAGCCCCAGCATTTT.

A single count supports this clonotype. A single base separates this from a much larger clone, so it may be a read error. The V gene is TRBV28, the J gene TRBJ2-7; D remains ambiguous. Germline V CDR1 and CDR2: MDHEN, SYDVKM. CDR3 length equals 13 residues. CDR3 DNA sequence: TGTGCCTGCAGCCGCGGACGGAGCTACGAGCAGTACTTC. Protein: CACSRGRSYEQYF. The variable domain in full, completed from reference TRBV28 and TRBJ2-7, reads DVKVTQSSRYLVKRTGEKVFLECVQDMDHENMFWYRQDPGLGLRLIYFSYDVKMKEKGDIPEGYSVSREKKERFSLILESASTNQTSMYLCACSRGRSYEQYFGPGTRLTVT.

This clonotype was seen many times. The rearrangement uses TRBV12-3 or TRBV12-4 and TRBJ2-1, with TRBD2 matching over 9 bases. There are 14 residues in the CDR3. V shed 6 bases, J shed 8 bases, and the junction held 8 bases outside the gene matches. The CDR3 DNA reads as TGTGCCAGCAGCTTGTTAGCGGGAGATGATGAGCAGTTCTTC. Translation gives CASSLLAGDDEQFF.

The chain employs TRBV27 and TRBJ1-1, with D possibly matching TRBD1 (5 bases). CDR1 MNHEY and CDR2 SMNVEV come from the germline V gene (reference sequence). The V gene lost 4 bases and the J gene lost 3 bases, with 12 bases spanning the gap. CDR3 size: 14 residues. Here the CDR3 DNA reads TGTGCCAGCAGTTCCATCCAAGGGGACACTGAAGCTTTCTTT. It is translated as CASSSIQGDTEAFF.

This clonotype was recorded at least ten times. CDR3 protein: CASSPEAVGNQPQHF. CDR3 DNA: TGTGCCAGCAGCCCCGAGGCAGTCGGCAATCAGCCCCAGCATTTT. The chain combines TRBV7-6 with TRBJ1-5; unclear D gene. The CDR3 is 15 residues long. Between the trimmed V and J ends, which lost 5 bases and 2 bases, there was a span of 13 bases. Germline values: CDR1 SGHVS, CDR2 FNYEAQ.

The chain uses TRBV9 and TRBJ2-1, with 10 bases aligning to TRBD2. The germline gives CDR1 SGDLS, CDR2 YYNGEE. V dropped 3 bases and J dropped 0; count of bases not matched to a gene: 3. The CDR3 is 16 amino acids. The CDR3 region is CASSAGLADSYNEQFF. CDR3 DNA sequence: TGTGCCAGCAGCGCCGGACTAGCGGACTCCTACAATGAGCAGTTCTTC.

This clonotype showed up just a few times. The chain employs TRBV3-1 and TRBJ1-2; maybe TRBD1 (6 bases). The CDR3 sequence is 15 residues long. Trimming took 0 bases from V and 6 from J, leaving 14 bases between them. Germline V gene data show CDR1 as LGHDT and CDR2 as YNNKEL (reference sequence). In DNA form, the CDR3 reads TGTGCCAGCAGCCAAGAAAGACGGGACACACATGGCTACACCTTC. This sequence encodes CASSQERRDTHGYTF.